This T cell receptor beta chain was captured by sequencing in a study of Ad26.COV2.S vaccination and SARS-CoV-2 variants. The assay was immunoSEQ multiplex PCR, and TCRdb's table has in-frame clones only and misses some. The table records about 380,000 clones, 83% of them present only once. Described treatment: some 19 received Ad26.COV2.S at low or high dose, single or two shots; a few received placebo; per-sample allocation not given. Day 63 following the first vaccine or placebo injection was when the samples were taken. The material was peripheral blood, obtained in a trial of Ad26.COV2.S vaccine versus placebo. The sequence was obtained from a person aged 18-65 years who received the Ad26.COV2.S COVID-19 vaccine or a placebo.

CDR3 in amino acids: CASSRGRSSGNTIYF. The CDR3 bases are TGTGCCAGCAGCCGAGGACGGAGCTCTGGAAACACCATATATTTT. The chain links TRBV7-8 to TRBJ1-3, with unresolved D. The V end lost 5 bases, the J end lost 0 bases, and 11 bases lay between the germline ends. Germline lookup yields CDR1 SGHVS and CDR2 FQNEAQ. The CDR3 loop spans 15 amino acids.